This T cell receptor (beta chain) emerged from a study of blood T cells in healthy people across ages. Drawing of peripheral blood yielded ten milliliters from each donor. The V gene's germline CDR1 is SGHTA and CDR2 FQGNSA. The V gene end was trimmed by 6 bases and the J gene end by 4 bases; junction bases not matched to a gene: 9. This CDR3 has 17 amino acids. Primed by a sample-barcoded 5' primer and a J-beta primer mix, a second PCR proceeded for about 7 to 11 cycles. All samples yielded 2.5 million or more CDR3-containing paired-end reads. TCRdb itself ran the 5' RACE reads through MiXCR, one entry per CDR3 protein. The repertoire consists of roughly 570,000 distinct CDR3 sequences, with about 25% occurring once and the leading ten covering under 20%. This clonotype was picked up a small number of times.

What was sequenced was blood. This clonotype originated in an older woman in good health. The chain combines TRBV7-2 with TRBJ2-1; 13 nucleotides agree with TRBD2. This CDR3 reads CASSSSGLAGSYNEQFF. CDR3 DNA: TGTGCCAGCAGTTCCTCGGGACTAGCGGGGTCGTACAATGAGCAGTTCTTC.